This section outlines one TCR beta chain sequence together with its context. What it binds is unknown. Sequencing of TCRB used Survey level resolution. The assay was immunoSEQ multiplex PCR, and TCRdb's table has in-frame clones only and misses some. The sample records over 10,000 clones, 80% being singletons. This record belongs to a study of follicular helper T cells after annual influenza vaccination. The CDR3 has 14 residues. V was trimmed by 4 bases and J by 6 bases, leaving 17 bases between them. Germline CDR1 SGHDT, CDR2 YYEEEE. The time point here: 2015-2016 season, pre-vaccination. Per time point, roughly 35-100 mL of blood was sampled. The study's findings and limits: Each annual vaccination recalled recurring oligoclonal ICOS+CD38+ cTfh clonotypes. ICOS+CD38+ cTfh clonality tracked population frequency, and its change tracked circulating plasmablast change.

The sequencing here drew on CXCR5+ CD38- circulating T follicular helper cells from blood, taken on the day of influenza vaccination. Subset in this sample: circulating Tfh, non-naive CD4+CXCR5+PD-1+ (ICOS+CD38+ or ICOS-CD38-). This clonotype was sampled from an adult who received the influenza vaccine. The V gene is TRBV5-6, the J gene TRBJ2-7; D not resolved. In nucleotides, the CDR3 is TGTGCCAGCAGCGTAGGGCCCTCGGGCGGCGAGCAGTACTTC. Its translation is CASSVGPSGGEQYF. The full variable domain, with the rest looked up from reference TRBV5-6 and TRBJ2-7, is DAGVTQSPTHLIKTRGQQVTLRCSPKSGHDTVSWYQQALGQGPQFIFQYYEEEERQRGNFPDRFSGHQFPNYSSELNVNALLLGDSALYLCASSVGPSGGEQYFGPGTRLTVT.